Described below is a single T cell receptor (beta chain) sequence and its context. The antigen is unknown. This CDR3 region has 16 residues. Germline V gene sequence: CDR1 MGHRA, CDR2 YSYEKL. Trimming removed 1 base from V and 0 bases from J, with 11 bases in between. The data belong to a study of cytomegalovirus exposure and HLA in healthy donors. Study-wide findings and caveats: CMV serostatus was the sole immune exposure data available.

The PCR had 60 Vbeta and 13 Jbeta primers. Profiling relied on immunoSEQ multiplex PCR, and the TCRdb table lists in-frame clones only, not all of them. The sample lists some 200,000 clones, approximately 84% occurring once. This receptor was taken from a woman between 50 and 59 years old in good health and CMV-seropositive. The rearrangement uses TRBV4-1 and TRBJ2-3; D gene uncertain. Sequenced input: PBMCs. Here the CDR3 reads CASSQVRETSTDTQYF. In DNA form, the CDR3 reads TGCGCCAGCAGCCAAGTTCGCGAAACTAGCACAGATACGCAGTATTTT.